The 5 T cell receptor beta chains listed next were all sequenced from one sample in a study of CD8 T cells in Susac syndrome. Reverse transcription of about 0.45 to 1 ug RNA was performed with random hexamers. TCRdb re-called the immunoSEQ multiplex PCR reads through MiXCR, storing one row per CDR3 protein. The sample carries some 190,000 distinct CDR3 sequences, about 94% recorded once. Sequenced material: CD4+ T cells from PBMCs. The receptors were sampled from a human donor in good health.

The chain couples TRBV6-5 to TRBJ2-2; no firm D call. The CDR3 sequence is 13 residues long. V was shortened by 5 bases and J by 7 bases, with 11 bases between the two germline ends. Germline-derived CDR1 and CDR2 are MNHEY and SVGAGI. CDR3 DNA sequence: TGTGCCAGCAGTACGTTGGGTCACGGGGAGCTGTTTTTT. It yields the protein CASSTLGHGELFF.

The chain employs TRBV12-3 or TRBV12-4 and TRBJ2-3; unclear D gene. CDR3 length: 14 amino acids. Trimming took off 7 bases at V and 1 base at J, with 12 bases between the two ends. CDR3 coding DNA: TGTGCCAGCACCGACGGGTCTCGCACAGATACGCAGTATTTT. Translated, it gives CASTDGSRTDTQYF.

The chain links TRBV7-2 to TRBJ2-5; TRBD2 is a possible D gene (6 bases). The germline V gene has CDR1 SGHTA and CDR2 FQGNSA. The germline V and J ends were trimmed by 5 bases and 4 bases, with 11 bases remaining between them. There are 13 residues in the CDR3. This chain's CDR3 is CASSVPGGETQYF. CDR3 coding DNA: TGTGCCAGCAGCGTCCCCGGGGGAGAGACCCAGTACTTC. The entire variable domain, with the rest obtained from reference TRBV7-2 and TRBJ2-5, is as follows: GAGVSQSPSNKVTEKGKDVELRCDPISGHTALYWYRQSLGQGLEFLIYFQGNSAPDKSGLPSDRFSAERTGGSVSTLTIQRTQQEDSAVYLCASSVPGGETQYFGPGTRLLVL.

The CDR3 DNA is TGTGCCAGCAGCTCGGGACTAGCGGGGGGCCTCGATACGCAGTATTTT. Residues: CASSSGLAGGLDTQYF. The genes are TRBV7-2 and TRBJ2-3, with 15 bases that match TRBD2. The germline V gene has CDR1 SGHTA and CDR2 FQGNSA. J gave up 6 bases and V 4 bases, and 5 bases lay outside the gene matches. The CDR3 has 16 amino acids.

The chain couples TRBV12-3 or TRBV12-4 to TRBJ1-2; D is perhaps TRBD1 (5 bases). This CDR3 is built from 13 residues. The V and J ends lost 8 bases and 5 bases respectively, with 15 bases between them. The CDR3 DNA follows: TGTGCCAGCGCGCGACAGAATCTATATGGCTACACCTTC. Its translation: CASARQNLYGYTF.